These T cell receptor beta chains were read from a single sample in a study of blood T cell repertoires in COVID-19. Produced via immunoSEQ multiplex PCR; TCRdb's table is partial and in-frame only. The repertoire includes under 350,000 clones, 89% of them detected once, and 2.2% sits in the top ten. Sequencing was carried out using peripheral blood. These receptors were collected from a man aged 50 or older with acute or convalescent COVID-19. Each CDR3 is given with its conserved first and last residue. A D gene is named only where the DNA matches it firmly. The size entry is marked missing in some rows and otherwise reads once, few, many or a size class.

D gene	V gene	clone size	J gene	CDR3 DNA	CDR3 protein
TRBD1	TRBV6-5	.	TRBJ2-5	TGTGCCAGCAGCGGGACAGATAGGGAGACCCAGTACTTC	CASSGTDRETQYF
TRBD2	TRBV29-1	.	TRBJ2-5	TGCAGCAAGGCAGATGGGTCTAGCGGAATAGGAACCCAGTACTTC	CSKADGSSGIGTQYF
.	TRBV27	.	TRBJ1-1	TGTGCCAGCACCTCCCCCAGAATAGGGGTGAACACTGAAGCTTTCTTT	CASTSPRIGVNTEAFF
.	TRBV15	.	TRBJ2-7	TGTGCCACCAGCAGCCCCCCTTCCTACGAGCAGTACTTC	CATSSPPSYEQYF
.	TRBV2	.	TRBJ1-1	TGTGCCAGCAGTGGAGACAGGATTCGGAACACTGAAGCTTTCTTT	CASSGDRIRNTEAFF
TRBD2	TRBV15	.	TRBJ2-5	TGTGCCACCAGCAGCCGACTGGGGGGGGAGACCCAGTACTTC	CATSSRLGGETQYF
.	TRBV10-2	.	TRBJ1-2	TGCGCCAGCAGTGGCAGGGGCGCCTTTGGCTACACCTTC	CASSGRGAFGYTF
.	TRBV6-5	.	TRBJ1-2	TGTGCCAGCAGCGGGGAACCCCCTAACTATGGCTACACCTTC	CASSGEPPNYGYTF
TRBD1	TRBV6-5	once	TRBJ1-1	TGTGCCAGCAGACCCGCAGGGGGCACTGAAGCTTTCTTT	CASRPAGGTEAFF
.	TRBV27	.	TRBJ1-5	TGTGCCAGCCGCTCGGTCAATCAGCCCCAGCATTTT	CASRSVNQPQHF
.	TRBV11-2	.	TRBJ2-5	TGTACCAGCAGCTTAAGTCAGGGAGGAGGAGAGACCCAGTACTTC	CTSSLSQGGGETQYF
TRBD1	TRBV7-6	.	TRBJ2-7	TGTGCCAGCGGTGACAGGGGTTCCTACGAGCAGTACTTC	CASGDRGSYEQYF
.	TRBV7-9	once	TRBJ1-4	TGTGCCAGCAGCTCCGAGCCCCCGGCGGCTAATGAAAAACTGTTTTTT	CASSSEPPAANEKLFF
TRBD1	TRBV5-5	.	TRBJ2-7	TGTGCCAGCAGCCTGACAGGGGGTGCGTACGAGCAGTACTTC	CASSLTGGAYEQYF
TRBD1	TRBV5-6	few	TRBJ2-1	TGTGCCAGCAGCTCGTCCCAGGGGGCCGGTTGGGTACGGGAGCAGTTCTTC	CASSSSQGAGWVREQFF
TRBD1	TRBV7-9	.	TRBJ1-4	TGTGCCAGCTCGGGACAGGGGGTTGAAAAACTGTTTTTT	CASSGQGVEKLFF
TRBD2	TRBV11-2	once	TRBJ2-2	TGTGCCACCGCAGCGGGGGGCACCGGGGAGCTGTTTTTT	CATAAGGTGELFF
.	TRBV4-1	.	TRBJ2-7	TGCGCCAGCAGCCAGGCCGGGTGGGAGGAAACCTACGAGCAGTACTTC	CASSQAGWEETYEQYF
TRBD1	TRBV6-5	.	TRBJ2-5	TGTGCCAGCACCACCCCAGGGGGCCAGACCCAGTACTTC	CASTTPGGQTQYF
.	TRBV20-1	.	TRBJ1-1	TGCAGTGTAAGTGACGGGGGGAACACTGAAGCTTTCTTT	CSVSDGGNTEAFF
.	TRBV19	few	TRBJ2-1	TGTGCCAGTAGCATACAGGGGAGGGCTTACAATGAGCAGTTCTTC	CASSIQGRAYNEQFF
.	TRBV2	.	TRBJ2-1	TGTGCCAGCAGTGAATCTGTCAGGGGTCCTCAACGACCCCAGTTCTTC	CASSESVRGPQRPQFF
.	TRBV6-5	few	TRBJ1-5	TGTGCCACCCGGAGGACGCCGAATCAGCCCCAGCATTTT	CATRRTPNQPQHF
TRBD1	TRBV2	.	TRBJ2-3	TGTGCCAGCAGGCGGGACAGGGGAAATACGCAGTATTTT	CASRRDRGNTQYF
TRBD2	TRBV3-1/TRBV3-2	.	TRBJ2-7	TGTGCCAGCAGCCAAGCTAGGGCGGGGGGCGTCGAGCAGTACTTC	CASSQARAGGVEQYF
TRBD1	TRBV3-1/TRBV3-2	.	TRBJ1-6	TGTGCCAGCAGCCCTAGGACAGGGGGCCAATCACCCCTCCACTTT	CASSPRTGGQSPLHF
.	TRBV12-5	.	TRBJ1-3	TGTGCTAGTGGTCCACAGGGTATGGGAAACACCATATATTTT	CASGPQGMGNTIYF